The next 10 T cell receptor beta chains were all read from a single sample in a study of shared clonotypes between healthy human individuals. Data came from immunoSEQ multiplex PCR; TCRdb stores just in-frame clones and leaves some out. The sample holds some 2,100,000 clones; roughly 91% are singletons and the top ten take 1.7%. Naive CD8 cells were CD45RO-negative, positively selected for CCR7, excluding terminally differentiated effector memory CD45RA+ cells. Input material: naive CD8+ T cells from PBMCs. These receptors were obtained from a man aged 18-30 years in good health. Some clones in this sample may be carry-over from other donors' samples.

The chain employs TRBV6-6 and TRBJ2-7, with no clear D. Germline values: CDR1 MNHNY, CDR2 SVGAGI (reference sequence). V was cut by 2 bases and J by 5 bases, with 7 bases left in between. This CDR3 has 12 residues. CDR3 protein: CASSYPTHEQYF. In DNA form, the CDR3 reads TGTGCCAGCAGTTACCCCACCCACGAGCAGTACTTC.

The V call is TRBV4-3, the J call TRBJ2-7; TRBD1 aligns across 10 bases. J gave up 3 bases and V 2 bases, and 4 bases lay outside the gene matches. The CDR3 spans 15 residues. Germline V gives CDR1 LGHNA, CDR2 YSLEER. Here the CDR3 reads CASSQMGQGNYEQYF. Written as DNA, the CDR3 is TGCGCCAGCAGCCAAATGGGACAGGGGAACTACGAGCAGTACTTC.

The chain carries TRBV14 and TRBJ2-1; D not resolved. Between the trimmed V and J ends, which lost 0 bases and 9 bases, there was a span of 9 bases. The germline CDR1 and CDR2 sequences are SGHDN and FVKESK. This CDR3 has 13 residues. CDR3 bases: TGTGCCAGCAGCCAAGATAGGTACGGTGAGCAGTTCTTC. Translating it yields CASSQDRYGEQFF.

The CDR3 nucleotides are TGCGCCAGCAGCCAAGTTCGAACAGATTTTGGCTACACCTTC. This translates into CASSQVRTDFGYTF. The V and J genes are TRBV4-1 and TRBJ1-2; D gene uncertain. Germline CDR1 MGHRA, CDR2 YSYEKL. The CDR3 is 14 residues long. Trimming took 1 base from V and 7 from J, leaving 13 bases between them.

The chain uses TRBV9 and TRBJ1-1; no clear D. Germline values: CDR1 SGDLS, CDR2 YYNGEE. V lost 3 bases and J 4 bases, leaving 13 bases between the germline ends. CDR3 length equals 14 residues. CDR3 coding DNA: TGTGCCAGCAGCGAAGACCTTCTTGGCACTGAAGCTTTCTTT. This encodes CASSEDLLGTEAFF.

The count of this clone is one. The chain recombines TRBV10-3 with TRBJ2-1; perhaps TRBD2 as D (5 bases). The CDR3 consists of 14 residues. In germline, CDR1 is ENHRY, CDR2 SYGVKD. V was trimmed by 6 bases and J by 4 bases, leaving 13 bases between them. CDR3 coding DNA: TGTGCCATCAGGCCCGGAGCGGCTTACAATGAGCAGTTCTTC. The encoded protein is CAIRPGAAYNEQFF.

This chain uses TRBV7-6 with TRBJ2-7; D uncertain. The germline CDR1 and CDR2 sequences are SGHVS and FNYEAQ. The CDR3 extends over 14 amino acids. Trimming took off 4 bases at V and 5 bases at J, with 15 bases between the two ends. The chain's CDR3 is CASSSTISRNEQYF. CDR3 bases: TGTGCCAGCAGCTCAACGATATCACGGAACGAGCAGTACTTC. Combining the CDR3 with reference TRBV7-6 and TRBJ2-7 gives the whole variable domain GAGVSQSPRYKVTKRGQDVALRCDPISGHVSLYWYRQALGQGPEFLTYFNYEAQQDKSGLPNDRFSAERPEGSISTLTIQRTEQRDSAMYRCASSSTISRNEQYFGPGTRLTVT.

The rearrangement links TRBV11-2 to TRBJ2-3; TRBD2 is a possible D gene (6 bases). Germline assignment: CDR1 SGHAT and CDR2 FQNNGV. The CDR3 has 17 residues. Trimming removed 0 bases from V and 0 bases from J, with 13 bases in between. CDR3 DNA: TGTGCCAGCAGCTTAGAATCAGGGACTGAGAGCACAGATACGCAGTATTTT. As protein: CASSLESGTESTDTQYF. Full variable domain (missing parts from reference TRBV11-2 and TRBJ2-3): EAGVAQSPRYKIIEKRQSVAFWCNPISGHATLYWYQQILGQGPKLLIQFQNNGVVDDSQLPKDRFSAERLKGVDSTLKIQPAKLEDSAVYLCASSLESGTESTDTQYFGPGTRLTVL.

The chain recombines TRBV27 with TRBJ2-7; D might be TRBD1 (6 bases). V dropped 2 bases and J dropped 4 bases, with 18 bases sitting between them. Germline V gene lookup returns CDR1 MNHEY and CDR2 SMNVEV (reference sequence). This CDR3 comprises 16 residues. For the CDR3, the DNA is TGTGCCAGCAGTTTAACGATGGGACAAGCATGGTACGAGCAGTACTTC. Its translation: CASSLTMGQAWYEQYF.

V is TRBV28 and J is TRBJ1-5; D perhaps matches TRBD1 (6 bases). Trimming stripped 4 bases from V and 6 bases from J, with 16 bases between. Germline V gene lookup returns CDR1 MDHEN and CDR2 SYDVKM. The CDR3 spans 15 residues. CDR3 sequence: CASSYRGLAGQPQHF. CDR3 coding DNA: TGTGCCAGCAGTTATCGGGGGCTCGCCGGTCAGCCCCAGCATTTT. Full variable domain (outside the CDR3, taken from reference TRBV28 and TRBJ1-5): DVKVTQSSRYLVKRTGEKVFLECVQDMDHENMFWYRQDPGLGLRLIYFSYDVKMKEKGDIPEGYSVSREKKERFSLILESASTNQTSMYLCASSYRGLAGQPQHFGDGTRLSIL.